The rows below give T cell receptor beta chains drawn from one sample of a study of T cell responses to AZD1222 COVID-19 vaccine. The data were produced by immunoSEQ multiplex PCR, yet TCRdb's version contains in-frame clones alone and is incomplete. The sample lists about 35,000 clones, about nine tenths seen once, with more than 9.5% in the top ten. The source was peripheral blood, collected 28 days after the second AZD1222 dose. All receptors derive from an adult who received the AZD1222 COVID-19 vaccine. Both conserved end residues are trimmed from each CDR3. The order of the fields is V gene, CDR3 protein.

>TRBV6-5
ASSPGTAGNEQY
>TRBV3-1/TRBV3-2
ASSQGFLYEQY
>TRBV5-1
ASSLARGTNTEAF
>TRBV5-6
ASSSQDWVPYEQY
>TRBV7-6
ASSGPGQGVNSNSPLH
>TRBV30
ACGQGVNYGYT
>TRBV5-1
ASSTGQANTGELF
>TRBV28
ASSFPGTDRSYT
>TRBV3-1/TRBV3-2
ASSQVEGVSPLH
>TRBV3-1/TRBV3-2
ASSHPVSYNEQF
>TRBV5-1
ASSLGGTGGELF
>TRBV7-9
ASRPLTGVPNTEAF
>TRBV2
ASSDRTGYGEAF
>TRBV19
ASSPAGGNYEQY
>TRBV4-2
ASSQVSTGGGPNYGYT
>TRBV5-1
ASSRLAGGQETQY
>TRBV2
ASTVELAGALDTQY
>TRBV9
ASSVDMGRSYEQY
>TRBV28
ASSRLAVSYEQY
>TRBV12-5
ASGNSGLSYEQY
>TRBV5-8
ASSLVRPQH
>TRBV12-3/TRBV12-4
ASSLAGRTEAF
>TRBV5-1
ASSFMMNTEAF
>TRBV3-1/TRBV3-2
ASSLNVGELF
>TRBV13
ASSSLFQGTYSTDTQY
>TRBV10-1
ASSEIQGYGYT
>TRBV6-5
ASWGLALTDTQY
>TRBV4-1
ASSPLPAVSGANVLT
>TRBV5-4
ASGDSKTRSGNTIY
>TRBV7-9
ASSATGANYGYT
>TRBV28
ASSPPLEGYT
>TRBV12-5
ASGLGVKEYQETQY
>TRBV4-1
ASSQITPSGTGNTIY
>TRBV28
ASKRTGDTSPLH
>TRBV7-9
ASSLPGRVSGELF
>TRBV4-1
ASSPAHGDNEQF
>TRBV5-4
ASSLAAASYGYT
>TRBV5-6
ASSLRWLSPLH
>TRBV5-6
ASSSTGLGTYEQY
>TRBV5-4
ARSLDRGVTDTQY
>TRBV6-2/TRBV6-3
ASSLGGAGELF
>TRBV6-5
ASSSLGHNSGNTIY
>TRBV3-1/TRBV3-2
ASSARRDTQY
>TRBV28
ASRRERVSPLH
>TRBV7-2
ASSLSGRGQQPQH
>TRBV6-5
ASPGLGDNEQF
>TRBV5-4
ASSYPTGLAGLQETQY
>TRBV11-2
ASSPDRALAGELF
>TRBV10-1
ASSRAGGTQETQY
>TRBV7-2
ASSQWARGPYEQY
>TRBV28
ASSFNQRLQF
>TRBV11-2
ASSLGGVAGQETQY
>TRBV19
ASTGRGAYNSPLH